The rows below give T cell receptor beta chains drawn from one sample of a study of lymphopenia after photon versus proton radiotherapy. Profiled with immunoSEQ multiplex PCR; TCRdb holds only in-frame clones, not every one. The data hold about 20,000 clones, with 70% to 90% observed a single time. Specimen: peripheral blood, collected from a patient treated with proton-based radiotherapy. Every receptor here comes from a man between 70 and 80 years old with pancreatic cancer. Each CDR3 is given with its conserved first and last residue. A D gene is named only where the DNA matches it firmly. Where a row states a size, it is once, few, many or the class of an expanded clone; other rows omit it.

clone size,J gene,D gene,V gene,CDR3 length,CDR3 protein,CDR3 DNA
-,TRBJ2-3,-,TRBV19,14,CASNSGPRLDTQYF,TGTGCCAGTAACTCCGGTCCCAGACTAGATACGCAGTATTTT
-,TRBJ1-2,-,TRBV6-5,16,CASSYTISTGGVGYTF,TGTGCCAGCAGTTACACTATATCGACAGGAGGGGTAGGCTACACCTTC
once,TRBJ2-1,-,TRBV2,13,CASRRDGNNEQFF,TGTGCCAGCAGACGGGACGGTAACAATGAGCAGTTCTTC
-,TRBJ2-7,TRBD1,TRBV27,14,CASSITGQGYEQYF,TGTGCCAGCAGTATCACGGGACAGGGCTACGAGCAGTACTTC
-,TRBJ2-5,-,TRBV11-3,13,CASSLGVRETQYF,TGTGCCAGCAGCTTAGGGGTACGGGAGACCCAGTACTTC
-,TRBJ2-3,-,TRBV7-9,17,CASSSGIGPQITDTQYF,TGTGCCAGCAGCTCAGGAATAGGACCACAGATCACAGATACGCAGTATTTT
-,TRBJ2-7,-,TRBV20-1,11,CSARERYEQYF,TGCAGTGCTAGAGAGCGCTACGAGCAGTACTTC
-,TRBJ2-7,-,TRBV30,12,CAWSFGSSEQYF,TGTGCCTGGAGTTTTGGTAGTTCCGAGCAGTACTTC
few,TRBJ1-2,-,TRBV10-3,11,CAISEGDLTVF,TGTGCCATCAGTGAGGGGGACCTAACTGTCTTC
-,TRBJ1-2,-,TRBV19,17,CASSPMLVGGWNYGYTF,TGTGCCAGTAGCCCCATGCTGGTGGGGGGGTGGAACTATGGCTACACCTTC
-,TRBJ2-7,-,TRBV18,15,CASSPPSAGLYEQYF,TGTGCCAGCTCACCACCCTCTGCGGGACTTTACGAGCAGTACTTC
-,TRBJ2-5,-,TRBV5-6,13,CASSLTGWKTQYF,TGTGCCAGCAGCTTGACAGGGTGGAAGACCCAGTACTTC
-,TRBJ2-6,-,TRBV7-9,19,CASSLGKGTALFGANVLTF,TGTGCCAGCAGCTTAGGAAAGGGAACGGCTCTGTTTGGGGCCAACGTCCTGACTTTC
-,TRBJ1-6,TRBD1,TRBV5-1,15,CASSGQGVGNSPLHF,TGCGCCAGCAGCGGCCAGGGGGTAGGTAATTCACCCCTCCACTTT
-,TRBJ2-3,TRBD1,TRBV7-9,14,CASSMGQSPDTQYF,TGTGCCAGCAGCATGGGACAGAGTCCAGATACGCAGTATTTT
once,TRBJ1-1,-,TRBV11-2,13,CASSFSGGTEAFF,TGTGCCAGCAGCTTTTCGGGGGGCACTGAAGCTTTCTTT
-,TRBJ1-2,-,TRBV7-2,15,CASSLGEGSFYGYTF,TGTGCCAGCAGCTTAGGAGAGGGCTCTTTCTATGGCTACACCTTC
few,TRBJ2-1,TRBD1,TRBV11-2,16,CASSAVGTGRRNEQFF,TGTGCCAGCAGCGCCGTCGGGACAGGGAGACGCAATGAGCAGTTCTTC
-,TRBJ1-1,-,TRBV6-5,16,CASSYLGRDSNTEAFF,TGTGCCAGCAGTTACTTGGGACGGGACTCCAACACTGAAGCTTTCTTT
-,TRBJ2-1,-,TRBV6-1,14,CAVLNPGRRSEQFF,TGTGCCGTCCTAAATCCGGGACGACGATCCGAGCAGTTCTTC
-,TRBJ2-7,-,TRBV2,14,CASGVGAISYEQYF,TGTGCCAGCGGGGTGGGAGCGATCTCCTACGAGCAGTACTTC
-,TRBJ1-1,TRBD1,TRBV19,13,CASTLQGDTEAFF,TGTGCCAGTACCTTACAGGGGGATACTGAAGCTTTCTTT
-,TRBJ2-2,-,TRBV10-2,15,CASSEVPQGTGELFF,TGCGCCAGCAGCGAGGTTCCACAAGGGACCGGGGAGCTGTTTTTT
-,TRBJ2-5,-,TRBV7-2,15,CASSLARTAQETQYF,TGTGCCAGCAGCTTAGCGAGAACAGCCCAAGAGACCCAGTACTTC
-,TRBJ2-5,TRBD1,TRBV5-1,15,CASRVGPGGSETQYF,TGCGCCAGCAGGGTCGGGCCAGGGGGTTCGGAGACCCAGTACTTC
-,TRBJ1-2,TRBD1,TRBV5-5,15,CASSGRGEVNYGYTF,TGTGCCAGCAGCGGCAGGGGGGAGGTGAACTATGGCTACACCTTC
-,TRBJ1-5,-,TRBV7-2,14,CASSLGGLYQPQHF,TGTGCCAGCAGCTTAGGAGGGCTGTATCAGCCCCAGCATTTT
few,TRBJ2-7,-,TRBV30,12,CALSGVRYEQYF,TGTGCCCTATCAGGGGTGCGCTACGAGCAGTACTTC
-,TRBJ2-5,-,TRBV18,13,CASSPGYQETQYF,TGTGCCAGCTCACCAGGGTATCAAGAGACCCAGTACTTC
-,TRBJ1-4,-,TRBV5-1,17,CASSLLGTPATNEKLFF,TGCGCCAGCAGTCTACTAGGGACACCTGCAACTAATGAAAAACTGTTTTTT
-,TRBJ2-1,TRBD2,TRBV11-2,15,CASSSTSGGNNEQFF,TGTGCCAGCAGCTCTACTAGCGGGGGGAACAATGAGCAGTTCTTC
-,TRBJ1-1,-,TRBV15,15,CATSRDNGDRGEAFF,TGTGCCACCAGCAGAGATAACGGTGATCGGGGTGAAGCTTTCTTT
-,TRBJ1-6,-,TRBV25-1,16,CASNGGGSSYNSPLHF,TGTGCCAGCAACGGAGGAGGGAGCTCCTATAATTCACCCCTCCACTTT
-,TRBJ1-5,TRBD1,TRBV30,13,CAWRDRDNQPQHF,TGTGCCTGGAGGGACAGGGATAATCAGCCCCAGCATTTT
-,TRBJ1-5,-,TRBV4-2,15,CASSQEPRDNQPQHF,TGTGCCAGCAGCCAAGAACCCCGGGATAATCAGCCCCAGCATTTT
-,TRBJ1-1,-,TRBV7-9,13,CASKSLGNTEAFF,TGTGCCAGCAAAAGTTTAGGGAACACTGAAGCTTTCTTT
-,TRBJ1-1,-,TRBV5-4,15,CASSQPGQGPDEAFF,TGTGCCAGCAGCCAACCCGGGCAGGGTCCGGATGAAGCTTTCTTT
few,TRBJ1-2,TRBD1,TRBV6-5,15,CASSPVTGTIYGYTF,TGTGCCAGCAGCCCCGTGACAGGGACAATCTATGGCTACACCTTC
-,TRBJ1-4,-,TRBV7-2,14,CASSPPRAWEKLFF,TGTGCCAGCAGCCCCCCCAGGGCTTGGGAAAAACTGTTTTTT
-,TRBJ2-5,-,TRBV19,12,CASSIGGETQYF,TGTGCCAGTAGTATCGGGGGAGAGACCCAGTACTTC
once,TRBJ2-7,TRBD2,TRBV11-3,16,CASSRRLTSGTYEQYF,TGTGCCAGCAGCCGAAGGCTCACTAGCGGTACCTACGAGCAGTACTTC
-,TRBJ2-7,TRBD2,TRBV5-8,15,CASTTVGGSSYEQYF,TGTGCCAGCACCACTGTGGGGGGGAGCTCCTACGAGCAGTACTTC
few,TRBJ2-2,-,TRBV7-9,16,CASRSPPRENTGELFF,TGTGCCAGCAGATCCCCCCCCCGGGAGAACACCGGGGAGCTGTTTTTT
once,TRBJ1-1,-,TRBV9,14,CASSAGVQPPEAFF,TGTGCCAGCAGCGCAGGGGTCCAACCACCTGAAGCTTTCTTT
-,TRBJ1-1,-,TRBV6-6,16,CASSYRREGMNTEAFF,TGTGCCAGCAGTTACCGCAGGGAAGGGATGAACACTGAAGCTTTCTTT
-,TRBJ2-3,TRBD2,TRBV29-1,11,CSVESGGTQYF,TGCAGCGTTGAATCGGGGGGTACGCAGTATTTT
-,TRBJ1-1,-,TRBV6-6,13,CASSYGRGAEAFF,TGTGCCAGCAGTTACGGGAGAGGGGCCGAAGCTTTCTTT
few,TRBJ1-5,-,TRBV2,14,CASDGGGRAQPQHF,TGTGCCAGCGACGGGGGGGGACGGGCTCAGCCCCAGCATTTT
-,TRBJ2-3,TRBD1,TRBV9,16,CASSPRGQGETDTQYF,TGTGCCAGCAGCCCAAGGGGACAGGGAGAGACAGATACGCAGTATTTT
-,TRBJ1-1,-,TRBV6-1,13,CASILLSTTEAFF,TGTGCCAGCATTTTACTCTCGACCACTGAAGCTTTCTTT
-,TRBJ1-1,-,TRBV5-8,16,CASSLSRGLFNTEAFF,TGTGCCAGCAGCTTGTCTAGGGGACTTTTTAACACTGAAGCTTTCTTT
-,TRBJ2-7,TRBD1,TRBV2,15,CASSPPGQVAYEQYF,TGTGCCAGCAGTCCACCGGGACAGGTTGCCTACGAGCAGTACTTC
-,TRBJ2-1,-,TRBV19,14,CASRTESSYNEQFF,TGTGCCAGTAGGACAGAAAGCTCCTACAATGAGCAGTTCTTC
-,TRBJ1-1,-,TRBV13,13,CASSLTGGTEAFF,TGTGCCAGCAGCTTAACCGGAGGCACTGAAGCTTTCTTT
-,TRBJ2-1,TRBD1,TRBV10-3,23,CAIRGDRGPTQTRKLGRNNEQFF,TGTGCCATCAGGGGGGACAGGGGACCTACGCAGACCAGAAAACTGGGGAGAAACAATGAGCAGTTCTTC
once,TRBJ1-5,-,TRBV6-4,13,CASSRDDGQPQHF,TGTGCCAGCAGTAGGGACGACGGTCAGCCCCAGCATTTT
few,TRBJ2-1,-,TRBV27,16,CASSLSMSTSYNEQFF,TGTGCCAGCAGTTTATCGATGTCGACGTCCTACAATGAGCAGTTCTTC